Listed below are T cell receptor beta chains from one sample, sequenced in a study of cytomegalovirus exposure and HLA in healthy donors. Assay used: immunoSEQ multiplex PCR; TCRdb lists only in-frame clones, some missing. The sample lists some 130,000 clones; 70% to 85% were seen once. Material for sequencing was PBMCs. Every receptor here comes from a female donor in good health and CMV-seronegative. CDR3s include the opening cysteine and the closing phenylalanine or tryptophan. D genes are given only for firm matches. The listing skips clone size in some rows; elsewhere it reads once, few, many or a size class.

TRBD1	TRBJ1-2	TRBV4-1	-	CASSQTGTGSVYGYTF	TGCGCCAGCAGCCAAACCGGGACAGGGTCTGTCTATGGCTACACCTTC
TRBD2	TRBJ2-3	TRBV28	few	CASTKIAGSPTDTQYF	TGTGCCAGCACTAAAATAGCGGGCTCCCCCACAGATACGCAGTATTTT
-	TRBJ2-7	TRBV21-1	-	CASSKEGTHNGEQYF	TGTGCCAGCAGCAAAGAGGGGACTCATAACGGCGAGCAGTACTTC
-	TRBJ1-5	TRBV5-8	-	CASSFRNQPQHF	TGTGCCAGCAGTTTCAGAAATCAGCCCCAGCATTTT
-	TRBJ1-1	TRBV5-1	once	CASSRQTGNPNTEAFF	TGCGCCAGCAGCCGACAGACAGGCAACCCGAACACTGAAGCTTTCTTT
TRBD1	TRBJ2-5	TRBV7-2	few	CASWDRGGETQYF	TGTGCCAGCTGGGACAGGGGAGGGGAGACCCAGTACTTC
-	TRBJ2-5	TRBV27	-	CASSPSDRRETQYF	TGTGCCAGCAGTCCCTCAGACAGGCGGGAGACCCAGTACTTC
TRBD2	TRBJ2-7	TRBV7-2	few	CASSRGLAGGYEQYF	TGTGCCAGCAGCAGGGGCCTAGCGGGAGGCTACGAGCAGTACTTC
-	TRBJ2-7	TRBV4-3	-	CASSQEYASSYEQYF	TGCGCCAGCAGCCAAGAGTACGCCAGCTCCTACGAGCAGTACTTC
-	TRBJ1-6	TRBV10-3	-	CAISGTGPQATPLHF	TGTGCCATCAGTGGTACCGGCCCCCAGGCGACACCCCTCCACTTT
TRBD1	TRBJ1-4	TRBV19	-	CAVPDRGFEKLFF	TGTGCCGTCCCGGACAGGGGTTTTGAAAAACTGTTTTTT
-	TRBJ2-3	TRBV28	-	CATGDPRTDTQYF	TGTGCCACCGGAGACCCCCGCACAGATACGCAGTATTTT
TRBD1	TRBJ2-3	TRBV7-6	-	CASSLAIKAGGMNTQYF	TGTGCCAGCAGCTTAGCAATCAAGGCAGGGGGTATGAATACGCAGTATTTT
TRBD1	TRBJ2-1	TRBV11-2	-	CASSPRDRERGEQFF	TGTGCCAGCAGCCCCCGGGACAGGGAGAGAGGTGAGCAGTTCTTC
-	TRBJ1-1	TRBV5-6	-	CASSLSNTEAFF	TGTGCCAGCAGCTTGAGCAACACTGAAGCTTTCTTT
-	TRBJ1-1	TRBV30	-	CAWSVYGADTEAFF	TGTGCCTGGAGTGTGTATGGGGCCGACACTGAAGCTTTCTTT
-	TRBJ2-2	TRBV19	-	CASSLKLSTGELFF	TGTGCCAGTAGTCTCAAACTTAGCACCGGGGAGCTGTTTTTT
-	TRBJ1-1	TRBV19	-	CASSIGGNAEAFF	TGTGCCAGTAGTATCGGGGGGAACGCTGAAGCTTTCTTT
-	TRBJ1-3	TRBV4-1	-	CASSQGPSGNTIYF	TGCGCCAGCAGCCAGGGGCCCTCTGGAAACACCATATATTTT
TRBD2	TRBJ2-7	TRBV6-5	-	CASSWGGGYEQYF	TGTGCCAGCTCCTGGGGGGGAGGCTACGAGCAGTACTTC
TRBD1	TRBJ2-1	TRBV7-2	-	CASSLVGQGLNEQFF	TGTGCCAGCAGCTTAGTCGGACAGGGACTCAATGAGCAGTTCTTC
-	TRBJ1-4	TRBV5-1	few	CASAREGEKLFF	TGCGCCAGCGCCAGGGAGGGTGAAAAACTGTTTTTT
TRBD2	TRBJ2-3	TRBV4-3	-	CASSSSWAGAADTQYF	TGCGCCAGCAGTTCTTCCTGGGCGGGAGCTGCAGATACGCAGTATTTT
-	TRBJ2-4	TRBV15	-	CATQAEQAKNIQYF	TGTGCCACCCAGGCTGAGCAGGCCAAAAACATTCAGTACTTC
-	TRBJ1-5	TRBV2	few	CASSRDSHSNQPQHF	TGTGCCAGCAGTAGAGACAGCCATAGCAATCAGCCCCAGCATTTT
TRBD2	TRBJ2-7	TRBV4-3	-	CASSLRTSGSGEQYF	TGCGCCAGCAGCCTTCGGACTAGCGGGAGTGGGGAGCAGTACTTC
-	TRBJ1-1	TRBV6-5	-	CASSYSRGRTEAFF	TGTGCCAGCAGTTACTCGCGGGGGAGGACTGAAGCTTTCTTT
TRBD1	TRBJ1-5	TRBV27	-	CASLGGQGAPNQPQHF	TGTGCCAGCCTTGGGGGACAGGGGGCGCCCAATCAGCCCCAGCATTTT
-	TRBJ2-7	TRBV7-2	-	CASSLGARRTPYEQYF	TGTGCCAGCAGCTTAGGGGCCCGGCGGACTCCCTACGAGCAGTACTTC
-	TRBJ2-3	TRBV10-3	-	CAIRSFGSADTQYF	TGTGCCATCAGAAGTTTCGGGAGCGCAGATACGCAGTATTTT
TRBD1	TRBJ1-6	TRBV27	-	CASNPYPDRGGSPLHF	TGTGCCAGCAACCCTTACCCGGACAGGGGTGGTTCACCCCTCCACTTT
TRBD1	TRBJ1-3	TRBV2	-	CASSDRDRGDTIYF	TGTGCCAGCAGTGACCGGGACAGGGGGGACACCATATATTTT
TRBD2	TRBJ2-4	TRBV4-2	-	CASSQDHVGLAGDIQYF	TGTGCCAGCAGCCAAGATCACGTAGGTCTAGCGGGAGACATTCAGTACTTC
-	TRBJ2-2	TRBV5-1	once	CASTEILRGRGELFF	TGCGCCAGCACGGAGATTCTCAGGGGCAGGGGGGAGCTGTTTTTT
-	TRBJ2-5	TRBV14	-	CASSQEVNRLAETQYF	TGTGCCAGCAGCCAAGAAGTTAACAGGCTGGCGGAGACCCAGTACTTC
-	TRBJ2-2	TRBV2	-	CASRGQNTGELFF	TGTGCCAGCAGAGGACAGAACACCGGGGAGCTGTTTTTT
TRBD2	TRBJ2-7	TRBV2	-	CASSQSSGSYEQYF	TGTGCCAGCTCTCAGTCTAGCGGCTCCTACGAGCAGTACTTC
TRBD1	TRBJ2-1	TRBV6-5	-	CASRIPGTDHEQFF	TGTGCCAGCAGGATCCCCGGGACAGACCATGAGCAGTTCTTC
TRBD2	TRBJ2-4	TRBV4-1	-	CASSPELAGGPKNIQYF	TGCGCCAGCAGCCCAGAACTAGCGGGAGGCCCCAAAAACATTCAGTACTTC
TRBD1	TRBJ2-7	TRBV4-2	-	CASSGQGSYEQYF	TGTGCCAGCAGCGGACAGGGCTCCTACGAGCAGTACTTC
-	TRBJ2-5	TRBV4-1	few	CASSQEVGGLGETQYF	TGCGCCAGCAGCCAAGAGGTGGGGGGTCTAGGGGAGACCCAGTACTTC
TRBD2	TRBJ2-3	TRBV5-1	-	CASSGETSGSTDTQYF	TGCGCCAGCAGCGGCGAAACTAGCGGGAGCACAGATACGCAGTATTTT
TRBD1	TRBJ2-4	TRBV4-2	-	CASSPTIRNRGTAKNIQYF	TGTGCCAGCAGCCCCACCATCCGAAACAGGGGAACGGCCAAAAACATTCAGTACTTC
TRBD2	TRBJ2-7	TRBV5-6	-	CASSLAGTRLSYEQYF	TGTGCCAGCAGCTTGGCCGGGACTAGGTTGTCCTACGAGCAGTACTTC
-	TRBJ1-2	TRBV6-6	-	CASSYRGYYGYTF	TGTGCCAGCAGTTACCGGGGGTACTATGGCTACACCTTC
TRBD1	TRBJ1-1	TRBV20-1	-	CSAEDRLGAFF	TGCAGTGCTGAGGACAGGCTAGGTGCTTTCTTT
-	TRBJ2-2	TRBV5-1	-	CASSPGTHNTGELFF	TGCGCCAGCAGCCCCGGGACTCACAACACCGGGGAGCTGTTTTTT
TRBD1	TRBJ1-3	TRBV7-2	-	CASSLGTGAHSGNTIYF	TGTGCCAGCAGCTTAGGTACAGGGGCACACTCTGGAAACACCATATATTTT
-	TRBJ2-5	TRBV9	-	CASSPHRDGQETQYF	TGTGCCAGCAGCCCACACCGTGATGGCCAAGAGACCCAGTACTTC
TRBD1	TRBJ1-4	TRBV28	-	CASSSPSPGTDEKLFF	TGTGCCAGCAGCAGCCCCTCCCCCGGGACAGATGAAAAACTGTTTTTT
-	TRBJ1-4	TRBV28	-	CASSLGGRHSTNEKLFF	TGTGCCAGCAGTTTGGGGGGACGACACTCAACTAATGAAAAACTGTTTTTT
TRBD2	TRBJ2-1	TRBV4-2	few	CASSQAIGGDSNEQFF	TGTGCCAGCAGCCAGGCCATCGGGGGGGATTCCAATGAGCAGTTCTTC
-	TRBJ2-3	TRBV7-2	-	CASSLGRAGGTQYF	TGTGCCAGCAGCTTAGGCAGGGCCGGGGGTACGCAGTATTTT
-	TRBJ1-2	TRBV18	-	CASSNGNANYGYTF	TGTGCCAGCTCCAACGGGAATGCTAACTATGGCTACACCTTC
-	TRBJ1-2	TRBV18	-	CASSPQGGPNYGYTF	TGTGCCAGCTCACCACAGGGGGGGCCTAACTATGGCTACACCTTC
-	TRBJ1-1	TRBV6-5	once	CASKEKSNTEAFF	TGTGCCAGCAAGGAGAAGAGTAACACTGAAGCTTTCTTT
-	TRBJ1-1	TRBV11-1	few	CASRRDLNTEAFF	TGTGCCAGCAGGCGGGACTTGAACACTGAAGCTTTCTTT